A selection of T cell receptor beta chains follows, all from one sample in a study of a mutant IDH1 vaccine in newly diagnosed glioma. The method was immunoSEQ multiplex PCR; TCRdb's version includes in-frame clones alone and lacks a portion of them. The sample contains around 92,000 clones, roughly 90% of which appear only once. Sequenced here: PBMCs, sampled from a glioma patient treated with radiotherapy, temozolomide or both. The source is a woman aged 50 to 60 with glioma. The CDR3 runs from the conserved cysteine through the conserved F or W. D genes are given only for firm matches. Only part of the rows carry a size: once, few, many, or a class if the clone is expanded.

J: TRBJ2-7
D: NA
V: TRBV12-5
size: NA
DNA: TGTGCTAGTGGTTTGGTTGTAGGACCAAGCTCCTACGAGCAGTACTTC
CDR3: CASGLVVGPSSYEQYF

J: TRBJ2-3
D: TRBD1
V: TRBV19
size: NA
DNA: TGTGCCAGTAAAGGGGGCCGGCGGACAGATACGCAGTATTTT
CDR3: CASKGGRRTDTQYF

J: TRBJ1-2
D: NA
V: TRBV10-2
size: NA
DNA: TGCGCCAGCAGTGAGTTTGGCAGGGGCTATGGCTACACCTTC
CDR3: CASSEFGRGYGYTF

J: TRBJ2-7
D: TRBD2
V: TRBV9
size: NA
DNA: TGTGCCAGCAGCGTAGGCGGGAGCCACGAGCAGTACTTC
CDR3: CASSVGGSHEQYF

J: TRBJ2-1
D: NA
V: TRBV4-1
size: NA
DNA: TGCGCCAGCAGCCAAATTACCGTGGGGATTACCTACAATGAGCAGTTCTTC
CDR3: CASSQITVGITYNEQFF

J: TRBJ1-5
D: NA
V: TRBV2
size: NA
DNA: TGTGCCAGCAGTGAACGCAGGGAGGGACAGCCCCAGCATTTT
CDR3: CASSERREGQPQHF

J: TRBJ1-1
D: NA
V: TRBV5-1
size: NA
DNA: TGCGCCAGCAGCTTAGGGCGGACACCCAGGAACACTGAAGCTTTCTTT
CDR3: CASSLGRTPRNTEAFF

J: TRBJ2-5
D: NA
V: TRBV5-4
size: once
DNA: TGTGCCAGCAGCCCTCGGGGGGAGACCCAGTACTTC
CDR3: CASSPRGETQYF

J: TRBJ1-5
D: TRBD1
V: TRBV28
size: NA
DNA: TGTGCCAGCAGTTCCGGACAGGGCCGCAATCAGCCCCAGCATTTT
CDR3: CASSSGQGRNQPQHF

J: TRBJ2-5
D: NA
V: TRBV9
size: NA
DNA: TGTGCCAGCAGCGAAAGCTCCGGGTCGACCCAGTACTTC
CDR3: CASSESSGSTQYF

J: TRBJ2-3
D: NA
V: TRBV18
size: NA
DNA: TGTGCCAGCTCTCAACCTCCCCATACGCAGTATTTT
CDR3: CASSQPPHTQYF

J: TRBJ2-7
D: TRBD2
V: TRBV28
size: NA
DNA: TGTGCCAGCAGTTACTGGGGGACTAGCGGGATCGAGCAGTACTTC
CDR3: CASSYWGTSGIEQYF

J: TRBJ1-2
D: TRBD1
V: TRBV2
size: NA
DNA: TGTGCCAGACAGGGGGATGGCTACACCTTC
CDR3: CARQGDGYTF

J: TRBJ1-3
D: NA
V: TRBV10-2
size: NA
DNA: TGCGCCAGCAGTGTCCGGGGAGAAAACTCTGGAAACACCATATATTTT
CDR3: CASSVRGENSGNTIYF

J: TRBJ2-2
D: TRBD2
V: TRBV7-8
size: NA
DNA: TGTGCCAGCAGCTTAGAAGCGGGAGTTGGCACCGGGGAGCTGTTTTTT
CDR3: CASSLEAGVGTGELFF

J: TRBJ2-2
D: TRBD2
V: TRBV7-2
size: NA
DNA: TGTGCCAGCAGGACAAGCGGGGCCACGAACACCGGGGAGCTGTTTTTT
CDR3: CASRTSGATNTGELFF

J: TRBJ2-5
D: TRBD2
V: TRBV5-1
size: NA
DNA: TGCGCCAGCAGCTTGGTCCTAGCGGGAGTGTGGGAGACCCAGTACTTC
CDR3: CASSLVLAGVWETQYF